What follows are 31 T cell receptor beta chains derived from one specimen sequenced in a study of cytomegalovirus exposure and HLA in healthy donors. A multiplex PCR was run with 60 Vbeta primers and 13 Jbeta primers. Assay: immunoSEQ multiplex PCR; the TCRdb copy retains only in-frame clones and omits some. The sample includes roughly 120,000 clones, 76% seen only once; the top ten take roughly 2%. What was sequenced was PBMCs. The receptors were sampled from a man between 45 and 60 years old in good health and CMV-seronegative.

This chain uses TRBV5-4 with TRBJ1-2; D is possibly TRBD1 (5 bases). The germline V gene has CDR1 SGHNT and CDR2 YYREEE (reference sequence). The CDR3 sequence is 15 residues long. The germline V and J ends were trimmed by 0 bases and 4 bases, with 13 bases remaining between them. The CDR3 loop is CASSLVALGGYGYTF. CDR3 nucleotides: TGTGCCAGCAGCTTGGTTGCACTCGGGGGCTATGGCTACACCTTC.

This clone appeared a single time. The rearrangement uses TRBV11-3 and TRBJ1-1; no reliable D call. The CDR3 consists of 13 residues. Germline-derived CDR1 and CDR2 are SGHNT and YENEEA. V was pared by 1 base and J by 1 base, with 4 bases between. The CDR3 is CASSLGPNTEAFF. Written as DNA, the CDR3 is TGTGCCAGCAGCTTAGGGCCGAACACTGAAGCTTTCTTT.

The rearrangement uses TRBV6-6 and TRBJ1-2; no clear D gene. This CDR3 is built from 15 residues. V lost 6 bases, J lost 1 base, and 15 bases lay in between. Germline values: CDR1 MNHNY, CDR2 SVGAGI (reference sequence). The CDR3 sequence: CASRTDSGGNYGYTF. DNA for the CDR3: TGTGCCAGCAGGACCGACTCCGGAGGTAACTATGGCTACACCTTC.

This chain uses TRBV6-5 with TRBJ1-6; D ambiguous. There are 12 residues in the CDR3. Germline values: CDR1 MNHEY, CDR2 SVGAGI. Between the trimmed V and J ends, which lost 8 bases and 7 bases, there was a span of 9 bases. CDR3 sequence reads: CASGQVNSPLHF. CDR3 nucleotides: TGTGCCAGCGGTCAGGTCAATTCACCCCTCCACTTT.

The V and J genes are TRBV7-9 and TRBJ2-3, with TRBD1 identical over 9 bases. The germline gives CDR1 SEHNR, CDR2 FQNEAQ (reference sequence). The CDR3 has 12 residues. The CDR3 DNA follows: TGTGCACAGGGGGCTGCGACAGATACGCAGTATTTT. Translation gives CAQGAATDTQYF.

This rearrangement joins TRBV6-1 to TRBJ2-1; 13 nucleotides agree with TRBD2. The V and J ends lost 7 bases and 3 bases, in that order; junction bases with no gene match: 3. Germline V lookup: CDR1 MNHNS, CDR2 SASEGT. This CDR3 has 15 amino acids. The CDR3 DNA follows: TGTGCCAGCATGACTAGCGGGGGGAACTACAATGAGCAGTTCTTC. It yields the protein CASMTSGGNYNEQFF.

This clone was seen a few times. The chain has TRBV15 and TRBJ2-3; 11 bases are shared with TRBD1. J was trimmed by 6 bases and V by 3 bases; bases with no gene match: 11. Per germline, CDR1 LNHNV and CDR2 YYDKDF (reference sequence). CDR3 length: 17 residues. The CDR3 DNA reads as TGTGCCACCAGCAGGAGCCCCGGACAGGGGGCGTGGGATACGCAGTATTTT. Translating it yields CATSRSPGQGAWDTQYF. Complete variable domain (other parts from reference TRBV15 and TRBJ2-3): DAMVIQNPRYQVTQFGKPVTLSCSQTLNHNVMYWYQQKSSQAPKLLFHYYDKDFNNEADTPDNFQSRRPNTSFCFLDIRSPGLGDTAMYLCATSRSPGQGAWDTQYFGPGTRLTVL.

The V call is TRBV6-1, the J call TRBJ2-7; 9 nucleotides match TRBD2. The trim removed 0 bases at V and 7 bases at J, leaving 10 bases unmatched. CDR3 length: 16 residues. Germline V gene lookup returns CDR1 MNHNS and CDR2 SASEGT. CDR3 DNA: TGTGCCAGCAGTGAAGCAAATCTGGCGGGGGGGAGAGAGCAGTACGTC. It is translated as CASSEANLAGGREQYV.

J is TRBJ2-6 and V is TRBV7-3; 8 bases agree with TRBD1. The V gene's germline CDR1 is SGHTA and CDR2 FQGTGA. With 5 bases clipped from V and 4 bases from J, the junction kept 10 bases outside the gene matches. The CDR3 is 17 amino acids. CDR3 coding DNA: TGTGCCAGCAGCCCCCGGGACAGGCATTCCGGGGCCAACGTCCTGACTTTC. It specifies CASSPRDRHSGANVLTF.

The CDR3 loop is CASSEEADTDTQYF. CDR3 DNA sequence: TGTGCCAGCAGTGAGGAGGCAGACACAGATACGCAGTATTTT. V is TRBV6-4 and J is TRBJ2-3; D possibly corresponds to TRBD2 (5 bases). Germline-derived CDR1 and CDR2 are MRHNA and SNTAGT. The germline V and J ends were trimmed by 3 bases and 2 bases, with 9 bases remaining between them. CDR3 length: 14 residues.

The DNA for the CDR3 is TGCGCCAGCAGCCAAGATCGAGGTAGCGGGGGTCAAGAGACCCAGTACTTC. This translates into CASSQDRGSGGQETQYF. The chain carries TRBV4-3 and TRBJ2-5; 9 positions agree with TRBD2. With 0 bases clipped from V and 2 bases from J, the junction kept 7 bases outside the gene matches. The CDR3 has 17 residues. CDR1 and CDR2 from the germline V gene are LGHNA and YSLEER.

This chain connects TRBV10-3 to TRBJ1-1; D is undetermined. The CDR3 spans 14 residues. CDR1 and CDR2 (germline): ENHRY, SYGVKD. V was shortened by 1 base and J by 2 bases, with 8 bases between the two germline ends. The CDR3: CAISEYQENTEAFF. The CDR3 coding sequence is TGTGCCATCAGTGAGTATCAGGAAAACACTGAAGCTTTCTTT.

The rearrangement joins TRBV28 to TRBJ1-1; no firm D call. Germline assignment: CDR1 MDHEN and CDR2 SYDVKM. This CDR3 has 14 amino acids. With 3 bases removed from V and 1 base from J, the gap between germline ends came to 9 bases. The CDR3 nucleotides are TGTGCCAGCAGTTTTTACTCAGGGAACACTGAAGCTTTCTTT. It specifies CASSFYSGNTEAFF. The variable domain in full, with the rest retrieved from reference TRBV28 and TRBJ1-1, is DVKVTQSSRYLVKRTGEKVFLECVQDMDHENMFWYRQDPGLGLRLIYFSYDVKMKEKGDIPEGYSVSREKKERFSLILESASTNQTSMYLCASSFYSGNTEAFFGQGTRLTVV.

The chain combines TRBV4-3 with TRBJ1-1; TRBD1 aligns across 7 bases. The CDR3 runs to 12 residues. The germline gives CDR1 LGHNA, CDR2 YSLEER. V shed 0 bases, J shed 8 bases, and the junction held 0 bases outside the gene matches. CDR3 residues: CASSQEDREAFF. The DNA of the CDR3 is TGCGCCAGCAGCCAAGAGGACAGGGAAGCTTTCTTT.

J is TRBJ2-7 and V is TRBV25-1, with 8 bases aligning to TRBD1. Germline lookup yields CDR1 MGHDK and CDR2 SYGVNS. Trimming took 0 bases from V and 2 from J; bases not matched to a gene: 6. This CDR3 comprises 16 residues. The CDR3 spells CASSEYRTGFTYEQYF. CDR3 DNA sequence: TGTGCCAGCAGTGAATATCGGACAGGGTTTACCTACGAGCAGTACTTC.

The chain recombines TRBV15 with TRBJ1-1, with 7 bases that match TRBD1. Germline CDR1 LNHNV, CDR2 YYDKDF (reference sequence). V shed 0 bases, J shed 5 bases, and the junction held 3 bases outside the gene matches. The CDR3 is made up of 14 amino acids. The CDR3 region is CATSRDRGKTEAFF. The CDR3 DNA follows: TGTGCCACCAGCAGAGACAGGGGGAAGACTGAAGCTTTCTTT.

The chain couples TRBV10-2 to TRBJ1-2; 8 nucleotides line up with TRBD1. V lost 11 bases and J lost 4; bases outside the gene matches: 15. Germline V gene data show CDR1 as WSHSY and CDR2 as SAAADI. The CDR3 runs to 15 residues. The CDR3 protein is CAASPSLDRAYGYTF. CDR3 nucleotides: TGCGCCGCCAGTCCCTCCTTGGACAGGGCCTATGGCTACACCTTC.

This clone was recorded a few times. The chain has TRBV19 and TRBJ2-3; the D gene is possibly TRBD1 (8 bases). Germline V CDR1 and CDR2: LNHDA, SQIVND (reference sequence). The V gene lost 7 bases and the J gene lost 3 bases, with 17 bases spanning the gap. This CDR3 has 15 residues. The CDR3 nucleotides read TGTGCCAGTACCCAGGGGGCGGGGGAAACAGATACGCAGTATTTT. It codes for CASTQGAGETDTQYF.

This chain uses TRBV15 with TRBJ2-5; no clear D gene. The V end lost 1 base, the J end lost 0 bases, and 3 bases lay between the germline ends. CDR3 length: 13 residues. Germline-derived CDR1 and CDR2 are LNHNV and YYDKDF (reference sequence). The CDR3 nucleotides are TGTGCCACCAGCAGAGTCTACCAAGAGACCCAGTACTTC. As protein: CATSRVYQETQYF. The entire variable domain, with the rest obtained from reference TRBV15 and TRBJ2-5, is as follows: DAMVIQNPRYQVTQFGKPVTLSCSQTLNHNVMYWYQQKSSQAPKLLFHYYDKDFNNEADTPDNFQSRRPNTSFCFLDIRSPGLGDTAMYLCATSRVYQETQYFGPGTRLLVL.

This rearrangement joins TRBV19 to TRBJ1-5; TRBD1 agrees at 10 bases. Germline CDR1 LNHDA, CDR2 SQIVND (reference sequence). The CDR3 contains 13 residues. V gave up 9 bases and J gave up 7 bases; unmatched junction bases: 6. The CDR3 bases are TGTGCCAGCATGACAGGGGGCGTACAGCCCCAGCATTTT. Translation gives CASMTGGVQPQHF.

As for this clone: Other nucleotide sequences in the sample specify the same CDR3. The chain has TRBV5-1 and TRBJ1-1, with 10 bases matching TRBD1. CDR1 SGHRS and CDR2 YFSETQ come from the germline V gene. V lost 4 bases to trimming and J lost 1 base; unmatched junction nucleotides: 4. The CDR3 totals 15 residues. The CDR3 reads CASSPRTGGNTEAFF. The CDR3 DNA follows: TGCGCCAGCAGCCCACGGACAGGGGGGAACACTGAAGCTTTCTTT.

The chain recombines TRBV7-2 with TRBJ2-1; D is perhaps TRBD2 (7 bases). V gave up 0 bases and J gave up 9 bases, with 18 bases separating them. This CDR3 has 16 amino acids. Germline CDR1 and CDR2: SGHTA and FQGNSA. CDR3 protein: CASSLAMIARGGEQFF. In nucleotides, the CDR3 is TGTGCCAGCAGCTTAGCGATGATAGCGAGGGGGGGTGAGCAGTTCTTC.

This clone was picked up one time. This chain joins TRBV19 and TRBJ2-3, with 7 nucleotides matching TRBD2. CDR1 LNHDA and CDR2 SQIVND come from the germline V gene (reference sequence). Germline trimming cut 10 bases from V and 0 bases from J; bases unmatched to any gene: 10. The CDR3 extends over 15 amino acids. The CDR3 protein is CATRTTGGSTDTQYF. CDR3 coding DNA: TGTGCCACCAGGACTACGGGAGGTAGCACAGATACGCAGTATTTT. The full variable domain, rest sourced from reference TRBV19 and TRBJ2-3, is DGGITQSPKYLFRKEGQNVTLSCEQNLNHDAMYWYRQDPGQGLRLIYYSQIVNDFQKGDIAEGYSVSREKKESFPLTVTSAQKNPTAFYLCATRTTGGSTDTQYFGPGTRLTVL.

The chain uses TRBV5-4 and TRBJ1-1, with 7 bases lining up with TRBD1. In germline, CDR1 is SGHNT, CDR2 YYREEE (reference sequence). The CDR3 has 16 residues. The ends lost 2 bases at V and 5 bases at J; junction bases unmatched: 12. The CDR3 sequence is CASSFRAGGLRTEAFF. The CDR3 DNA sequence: TGTGCCAGCAGCTTCCGGGCAGGGGGTTTACGAACTGAAGCTTTCTTT.

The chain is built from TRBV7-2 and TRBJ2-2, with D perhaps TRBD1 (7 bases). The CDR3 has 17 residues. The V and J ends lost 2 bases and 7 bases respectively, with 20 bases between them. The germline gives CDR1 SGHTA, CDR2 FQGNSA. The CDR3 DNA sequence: TGTGCCAGCAGCTTATTGCAGGAGGGGGCAACTATCGGGGAGCTGTTTTTT. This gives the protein CASSLLQEGATIGELFF.

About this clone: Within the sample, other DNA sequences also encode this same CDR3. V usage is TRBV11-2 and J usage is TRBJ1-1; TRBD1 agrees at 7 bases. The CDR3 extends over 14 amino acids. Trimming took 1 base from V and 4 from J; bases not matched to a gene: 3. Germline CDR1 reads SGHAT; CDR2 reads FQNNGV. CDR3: CASSLGGQSTEAFF. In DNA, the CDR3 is TGTGCCAGCAGCTTAGGGGGACAGAGCACTGAAGCTTTCTTT.

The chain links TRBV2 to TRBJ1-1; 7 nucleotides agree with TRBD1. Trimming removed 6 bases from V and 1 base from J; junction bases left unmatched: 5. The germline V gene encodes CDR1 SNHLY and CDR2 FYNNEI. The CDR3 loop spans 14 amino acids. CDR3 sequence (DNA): TGTGCCAGCAGAAAGGACAGGAGGAACACTGAAGCTTTCTTT. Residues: CASRKDRRNTEAFF.

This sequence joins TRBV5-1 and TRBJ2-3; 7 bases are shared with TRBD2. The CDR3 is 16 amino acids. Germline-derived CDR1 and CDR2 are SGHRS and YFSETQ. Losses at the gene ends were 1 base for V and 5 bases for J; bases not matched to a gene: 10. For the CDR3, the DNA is TGCGCCAGCAGCTTGAAGTGGGAGGGGAACGTAGATACGCAGTATTTT. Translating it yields CASSLKWEGNVDTQYF.

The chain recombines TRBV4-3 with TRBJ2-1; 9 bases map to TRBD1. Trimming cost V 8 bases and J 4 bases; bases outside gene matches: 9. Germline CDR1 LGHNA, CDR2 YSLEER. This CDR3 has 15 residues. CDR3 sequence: CASSYRQGVYNEQFF. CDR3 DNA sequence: TGCGCCAGCTCCTACCGACAGGGGGTTTACAATGAGCAGTTCTTC.

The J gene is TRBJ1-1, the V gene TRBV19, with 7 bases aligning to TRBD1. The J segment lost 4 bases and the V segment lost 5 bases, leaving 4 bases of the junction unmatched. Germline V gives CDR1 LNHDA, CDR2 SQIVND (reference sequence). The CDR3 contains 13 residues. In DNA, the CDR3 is TGTGCCAGTAGTCCCGACAGGGTCACTGAAGCTTTCTTT. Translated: CASSPDRVTEAFF.

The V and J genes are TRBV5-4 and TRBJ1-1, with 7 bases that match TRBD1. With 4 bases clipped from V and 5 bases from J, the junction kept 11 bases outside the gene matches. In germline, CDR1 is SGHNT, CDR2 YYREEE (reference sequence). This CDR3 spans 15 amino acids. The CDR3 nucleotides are TGTGCCAGCAGCCGAGAGACAGGGCTGGGGACTGAAGCTTTCTTT. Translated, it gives CASSRETGLGTEAFF. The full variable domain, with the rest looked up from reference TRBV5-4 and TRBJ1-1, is ETGVTQSPTHLIKTRGQQVTLRCSSQSGHNTVSWYQQALGQGPQFIFQYYREEENGRGNFPPRFSGLQFPNYSSELNVNALELDDSALYLCASSRETGLGTEAFFGQGTRLTVV.